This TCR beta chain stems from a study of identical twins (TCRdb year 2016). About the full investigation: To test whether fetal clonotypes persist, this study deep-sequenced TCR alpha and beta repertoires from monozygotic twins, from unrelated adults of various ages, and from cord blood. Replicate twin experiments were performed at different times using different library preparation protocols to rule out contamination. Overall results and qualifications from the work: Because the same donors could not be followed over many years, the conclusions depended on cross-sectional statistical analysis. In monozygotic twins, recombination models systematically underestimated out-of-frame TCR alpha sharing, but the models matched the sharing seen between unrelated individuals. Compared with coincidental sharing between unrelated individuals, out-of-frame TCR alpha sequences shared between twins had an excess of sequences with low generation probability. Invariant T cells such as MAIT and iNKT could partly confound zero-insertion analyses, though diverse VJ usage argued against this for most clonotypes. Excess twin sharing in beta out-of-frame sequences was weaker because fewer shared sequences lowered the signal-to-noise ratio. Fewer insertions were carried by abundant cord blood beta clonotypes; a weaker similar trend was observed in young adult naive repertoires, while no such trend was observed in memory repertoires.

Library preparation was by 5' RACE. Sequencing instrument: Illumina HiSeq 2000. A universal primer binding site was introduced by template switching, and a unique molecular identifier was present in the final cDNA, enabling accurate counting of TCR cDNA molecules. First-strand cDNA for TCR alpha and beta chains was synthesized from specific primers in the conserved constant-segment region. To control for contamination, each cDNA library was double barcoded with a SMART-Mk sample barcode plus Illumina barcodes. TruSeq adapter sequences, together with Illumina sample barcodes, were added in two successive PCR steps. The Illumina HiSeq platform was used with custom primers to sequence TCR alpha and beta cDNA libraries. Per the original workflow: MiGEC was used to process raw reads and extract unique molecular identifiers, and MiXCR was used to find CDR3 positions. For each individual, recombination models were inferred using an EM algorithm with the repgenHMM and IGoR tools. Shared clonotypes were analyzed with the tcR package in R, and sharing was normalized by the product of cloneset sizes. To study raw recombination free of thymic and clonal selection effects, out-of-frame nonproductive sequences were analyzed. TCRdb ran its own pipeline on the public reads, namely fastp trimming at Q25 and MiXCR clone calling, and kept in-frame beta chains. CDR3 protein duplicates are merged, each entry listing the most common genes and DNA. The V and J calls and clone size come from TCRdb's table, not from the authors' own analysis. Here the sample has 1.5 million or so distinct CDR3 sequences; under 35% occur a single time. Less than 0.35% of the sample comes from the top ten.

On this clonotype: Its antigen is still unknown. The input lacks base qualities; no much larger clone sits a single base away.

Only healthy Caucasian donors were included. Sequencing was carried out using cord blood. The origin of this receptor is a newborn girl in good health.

For the CDR3, the sequence is CSARGSPRDRGNYGYTF. The nucleotides read TGCAGTGCTAGAGGCTCCCCCCGGGACAGGGGAAACTATGGCTACACCTTC. The sequence is built from TRBV20-1 and TRBJ1-2; TRBD1 fits 10 bases in the junction. Taken from the germline V gene (reference sequence), the CDR1 and CDR2 loops are DFQATT and SNEGSKA. Ends trimmed: V by 1 base, J by 2 bases; bases unmatched to a gene: 10. From its cysteine to its phenylalanine, the CDR3 spans 17 amino acids. The CDR3 DNA has 51 bases and is translated from base 1.